This T cell receptor (beta chain) appears in the sequencing data of a study of CD8 T cells in Susac syndrome. On the study more broadly: Patients with Susac syndrome were therapy-naive, treated with corticosteroids, or treated with intravenous immunoglobulin alone when blood was collected.

RNA, at about 0.45 to 1 ug, was reverse transcribed with random hexamers. Amplification of TCR beta CDR3 across 54 Vbeta and 13 Jbeta was performed with immunoSEQ multiplex PCR. TCRdb re-analysed the immunoSEQ multiplex PCR reads in MiXCR, keeping a single row per CDR3 protein. The sample has about 200,000 distinct CDR3 sequences; 90% to 95% are singletons. The germline V gene encodes CDR1 SGHDN and CDR2 FVKESK. The ends were cut back, 2 bases at V and 0 bases at J, with 14 bases in the middle. The CDR3 is made up of 17 amino acids. Patients having Susac syndrome satisfied recently defined diagnostic criteria for definite or probable disease.

The sample was CD4+ T cells from PBMCs. The chain joins TRBV14 to TRBJ2-1; D is perhaps TRBD1 (5 bases). The clonotype originates from a human donor with Susac syndrome. For the CDR3, the DNA is TGTGCCAGCAGCCAATTGAAGGGGCAGAGCTCCTACAATGAGCAGTTCTTC. Its translation: CASSQLKGQSSYNEQFF.